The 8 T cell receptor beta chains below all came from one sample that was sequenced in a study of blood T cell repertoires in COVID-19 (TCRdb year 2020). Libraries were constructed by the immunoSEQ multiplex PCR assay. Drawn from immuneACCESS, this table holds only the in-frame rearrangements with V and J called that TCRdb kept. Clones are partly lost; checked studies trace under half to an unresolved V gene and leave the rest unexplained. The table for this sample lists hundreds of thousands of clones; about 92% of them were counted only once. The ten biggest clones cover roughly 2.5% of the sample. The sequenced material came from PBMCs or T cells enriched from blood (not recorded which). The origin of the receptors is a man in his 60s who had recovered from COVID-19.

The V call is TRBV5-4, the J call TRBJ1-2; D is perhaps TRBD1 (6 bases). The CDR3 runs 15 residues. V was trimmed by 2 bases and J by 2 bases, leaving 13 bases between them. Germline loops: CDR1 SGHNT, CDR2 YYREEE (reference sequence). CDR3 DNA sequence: TGTGCCAGCAGCTTTACACAGGGACCCAACTATGGCTACACCTTC. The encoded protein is CASSFTQGPNYGYTF.

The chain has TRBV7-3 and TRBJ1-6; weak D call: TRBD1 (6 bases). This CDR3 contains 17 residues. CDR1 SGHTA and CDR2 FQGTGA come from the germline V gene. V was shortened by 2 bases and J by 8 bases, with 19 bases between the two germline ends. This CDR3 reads CASSLSPRGVRHSPLHF. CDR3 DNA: TGTGCCAGCAGCTTATCCCCCAGGGGAGTGAGGCATTCACCCCTCCACTTT.

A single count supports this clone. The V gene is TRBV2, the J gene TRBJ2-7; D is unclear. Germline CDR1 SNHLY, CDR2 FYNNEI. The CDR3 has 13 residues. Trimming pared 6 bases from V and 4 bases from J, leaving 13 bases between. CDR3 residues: CASRLTPVYEQYF. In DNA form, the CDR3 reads TGTGCCAGCAGGTTGACTCCTGTATACGAGCAGTACTTC.

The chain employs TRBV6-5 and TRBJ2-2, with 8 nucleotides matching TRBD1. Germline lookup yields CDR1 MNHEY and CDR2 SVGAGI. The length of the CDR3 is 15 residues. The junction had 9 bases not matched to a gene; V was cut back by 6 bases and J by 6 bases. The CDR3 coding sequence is TGTGCCAGCAGACCGGGACAGGTTCTCTCCGGGGAGCTGTTTTTT. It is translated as CASRPGQVLSGELFF.

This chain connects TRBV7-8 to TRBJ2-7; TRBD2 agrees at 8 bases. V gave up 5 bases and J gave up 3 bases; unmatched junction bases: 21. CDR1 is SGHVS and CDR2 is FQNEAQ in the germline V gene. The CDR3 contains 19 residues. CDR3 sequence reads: CASSLGAGGSPSRVYEQYF. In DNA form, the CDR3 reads TGTGCCAGCAGCCTAGGTGCGGGGGGATCTCCCTCTCGTGTCTACGAGCAGTACTTC.

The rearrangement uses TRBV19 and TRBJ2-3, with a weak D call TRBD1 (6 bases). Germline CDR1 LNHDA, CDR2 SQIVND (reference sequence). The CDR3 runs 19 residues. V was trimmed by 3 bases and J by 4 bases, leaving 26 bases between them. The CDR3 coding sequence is TGTGCCAGTAGTATTCAGGTCTTCCAAGGGGGAGTAGGGGCAGATACGCAGTATTTT. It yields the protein CASSIQVFQGGVGADTQYF.

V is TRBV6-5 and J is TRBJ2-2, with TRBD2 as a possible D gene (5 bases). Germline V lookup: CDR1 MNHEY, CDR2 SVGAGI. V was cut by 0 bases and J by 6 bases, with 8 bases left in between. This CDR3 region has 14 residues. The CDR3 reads CASSYSYGAGELFF. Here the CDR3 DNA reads TGTGCCAGCAGTTACTCCTACGGGGCCGGGGAGCTGTTTTTT.

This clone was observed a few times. The CDR3 DNA follows: TGTGCCAGCAGCGTCCACAGGAAAGGGATGGACACTGAAGCTTTCTTT. It is translated as CASSVHRKGMDTEAFF. The J gene is TRBJ1-1, the V gene TRBV3-1 (or the pseudogene TRBV3-2); possible D gene TRBD1, 5 bases. Trimming cost V 5 bases and J 3 bases, with 19 bases left between them. The CDR3 totals 16 residues. The germline V gene has CDR1 LGHDT and CDR2 YNNKEL (reference sequence).